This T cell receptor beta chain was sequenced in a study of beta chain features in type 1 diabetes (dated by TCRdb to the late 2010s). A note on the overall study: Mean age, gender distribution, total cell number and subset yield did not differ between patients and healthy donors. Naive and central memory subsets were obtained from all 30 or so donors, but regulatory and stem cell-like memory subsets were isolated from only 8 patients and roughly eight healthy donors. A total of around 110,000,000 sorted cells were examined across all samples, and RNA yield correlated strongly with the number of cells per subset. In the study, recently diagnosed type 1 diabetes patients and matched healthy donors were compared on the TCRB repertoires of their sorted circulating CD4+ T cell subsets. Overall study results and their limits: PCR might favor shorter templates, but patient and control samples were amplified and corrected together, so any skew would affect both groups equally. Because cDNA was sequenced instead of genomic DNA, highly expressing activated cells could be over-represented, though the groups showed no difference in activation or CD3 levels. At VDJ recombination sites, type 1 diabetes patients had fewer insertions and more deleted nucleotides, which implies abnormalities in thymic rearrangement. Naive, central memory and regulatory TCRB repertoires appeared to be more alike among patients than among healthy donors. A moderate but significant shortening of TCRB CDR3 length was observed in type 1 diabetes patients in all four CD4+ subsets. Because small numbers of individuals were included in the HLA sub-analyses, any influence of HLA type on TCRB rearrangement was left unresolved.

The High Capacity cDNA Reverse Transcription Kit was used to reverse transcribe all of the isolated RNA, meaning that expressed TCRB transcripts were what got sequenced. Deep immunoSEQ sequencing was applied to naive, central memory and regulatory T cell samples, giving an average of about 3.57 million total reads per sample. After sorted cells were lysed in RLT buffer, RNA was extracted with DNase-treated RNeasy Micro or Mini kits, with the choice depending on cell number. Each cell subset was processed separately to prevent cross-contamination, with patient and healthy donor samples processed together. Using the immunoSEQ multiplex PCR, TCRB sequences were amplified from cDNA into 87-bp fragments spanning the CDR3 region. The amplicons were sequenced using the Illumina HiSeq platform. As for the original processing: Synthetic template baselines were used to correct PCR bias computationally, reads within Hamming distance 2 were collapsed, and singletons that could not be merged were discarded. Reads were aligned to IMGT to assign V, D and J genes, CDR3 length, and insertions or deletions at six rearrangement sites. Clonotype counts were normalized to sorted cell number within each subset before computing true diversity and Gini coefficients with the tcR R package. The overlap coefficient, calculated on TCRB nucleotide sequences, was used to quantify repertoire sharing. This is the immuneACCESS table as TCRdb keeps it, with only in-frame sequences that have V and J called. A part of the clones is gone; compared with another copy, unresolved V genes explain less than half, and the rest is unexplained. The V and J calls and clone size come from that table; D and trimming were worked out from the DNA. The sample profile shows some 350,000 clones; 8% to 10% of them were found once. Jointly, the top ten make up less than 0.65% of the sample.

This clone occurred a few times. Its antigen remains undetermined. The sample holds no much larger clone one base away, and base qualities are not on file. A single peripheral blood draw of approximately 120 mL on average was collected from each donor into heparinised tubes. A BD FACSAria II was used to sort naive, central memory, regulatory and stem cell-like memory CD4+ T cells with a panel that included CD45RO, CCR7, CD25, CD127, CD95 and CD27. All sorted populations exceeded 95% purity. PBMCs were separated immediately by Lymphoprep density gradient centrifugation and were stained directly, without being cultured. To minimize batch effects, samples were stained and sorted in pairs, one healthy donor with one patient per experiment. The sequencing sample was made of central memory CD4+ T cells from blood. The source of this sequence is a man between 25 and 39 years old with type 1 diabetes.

The DNA sequence is as follows: TGTGCCAGCACCCGAGACAGCCTCAACTACAATGAGCAGTTCTTC. This encodes CASTRDSLNYNEQFF. Recombination joined TRBV6-5 with TRBJ2-1; the D region possibly corresponds to TRBD1 (5 bases align). The CDR3 runs 15 residues from the cysteine to the phenylalanine. CDR3 DNA is the only sequence kept; it has 45 bases, read in frame from the first base. At the junction V is shortened by 7 bases and J by 3 bases, with 16 bases in between. The germline V gene encodes CDR1 MNHEY and CDR2 SVGAGI.